The 31 T cell receptor beta chains below all came from one sample that was sequenced in a study of blood T cell repertoires in COVID-19. Sequenced by immunoSEQ multiplex PCR; TCRdb stores in-frame clones only, minus some. This sample has approximately 72,000 clones, with approximately 89% found just once. The specimen sequenced was peripheral blood. The receptors shown here come from a man in his 60s with acute or convalescent COVID-19.

The J gene is TRBJ2-1, the V gene TRBV27; maybe TRBD1 (5 bases). This CDR3 is built from 13 residues. CDR1 is MNHEY and CDR2 is SMNVEV in the germline V gene (reference sequence). Trimming removed 5 bases at V and 13 bases at J, with 18 bases between. CDR3 in amino acids: CASSPDTPKPQFF. In DNA, the CDR3 is TGTGCCAGCAGTCCGGACACCCCGAAGCCTCAGTTCTTC.

This clone came up once. V is TRBV5-4 and J is TRBJ2-5; possible D gene TRBD1, 6 bases. The CDR3 is 13 amino acids. Trimming cost V 0 bases and J 3 bases, with 6 bases left between them. CDR1 is SGHNT, CDR2 YYREEE, per germline (reference sequence). The CDR3 loop is CASSLDREETQYF. CDR3 bases: TGTGCCAGCAGCTTGGACAGGGAAGAGACCCAGTACTTC.

J is TRBJ1-3 and V is TRBV6-6; 7 bases map to TRBD1. This CDR3 has 15 residues. Per germline, CDR1 MNHNY and CDR2 SVGAGI (reference sequence). V lost 4 bases and J lost 2; bases outside the gene matches: 5. CDR3 DNA: TGTGCCAGCAGTTTGGAGGGGGCCACTGGAAACACCATATATTTT. Translation gives CASSLEGATGNTIYF.

The chain couples TRBV5-1 to TRBJ1-4; perhaps TRBD1 as D (5 bases). With 0 bases removed from V and 1 base from J, the gap between germline ends came to 7 bases. There are 15 residues in the CDR3. The germline V gene has CDR1 SGHRS and CDR2 YFSETQ. CDR3 DNA sequence: TGCGCCAGCAGCTTGGAGCAGGGAACTAATGAAAAACTGTTTTTT. Protein product: CASSLEQGTNEKLFF.

The chain carries TRBV15 and TRBJ2-7; D remains ambiguous. This CDR3 is built from 16 residues. V shed 3 bases and J shed 0 bases, with 15 bases lying between them. CDR1 and CDR2 from the germline V gene are LNHNV and YYDKDF (reference sequence). CDR3 bases: TGTGCCACCAGCAGCATCGCACTCCGAGACTCCTACGAGCAGTACTTC. Amino acid sequence: CATSSIALRDSYEQYF.

The chain employs TRBV7-2 and TRBJ1-2; 10 bases match TRBD1. CDR1 SGHTA and CDR2 FQGNSA come from the germline V gene. This CDR3 comprises 14 residues. The junction had 7 bases not matched to a gene; V was cut back by 5 bases and J by 7 bases. The CDR3 here is CASSETGGVGGYTF. The CDR3 region has the DNA TGTGCCAGCAGCGAGACAGGGGGCGTGGGTGGCTACACCTTC.

The CDR3 is CASGQGTQYEQYF. The CDR3, as DNA: TGTGCCAGCGGACAGGGCACTCAGTACGAGCAGTACTTC. This rearrangement joins TRBV7-9 to TRBJ2-7; the match to TRBD1 covers 8 bases. CDR3 length: 13 amino acids. J gave up 4 bases and V 8 bases, and 7 bases lay outside the gene matches. Germline V lookup: CDR1 SEHNR, CDR2 FQNEAQ (reference sequence). The full variable domain, its missing parts supplied by reference TRBV7-9 and TRBJ2-7, is DTGVSQNPRHKITKRGQNVTFRCDPISEHNRLYWYRQTLGQGPEFLTYFQNEAQLEKSRLLSDRFSAERPKGSFSTLEIQRTEQGDSAMYLCASGQGTQYEQYFGPGTRLTVT.

The rearrangement uses TRBV4-1 and TRBJ2-1; no clear D gene. Trimming took 4 bases from V and 5 from J, leaving 12 bases between them. Germline V gene data show CDR1 as MGHRA and CDR2 as YSYEKL. The CDR3 runs 14 residues. This CDR3 reads CASSPSDLDNEQFF. In DNA form, the CDR3 reads TGCGCCAGCAGCCCTTCCGACTTGGACAATGAGCAGTTCTTC.

The rearrangement uses TRBV11-2 and TRBJ1-2; 8 bases map to TRBD1. Trimming removed 3 bases from V and 4 bases from J; junction bases left unmatched: 10. Germline CDR1 SGHAT, CDR2 FQNNGV. The CDR3 sequence is 16 residues long. CDR3 amino acids: CASSFRTTGASYGYTF. CDR3 DNA sequence: TGTGCCAGCAGCTTTCGAACGACAGGGGCCAGCTATGGCTACACCTTC.

CDR3 sequence (DNA): TGTGCCAGCAGTGATATCCCCTCGGGTGAGCAGTACTTC. Translating it yields CASSDIPSGEQYF. The chain is built from TRBV6-1 and TRBJ2-7; no reliable D call. This CDR3 is built from 13 residues. V was clipped by 3 bases and J by 7 bases, with 13 bases between them. Germline loops: CDR1 MNHNS, CDR2 SASEGT.

This clone came up once. This chain uses TRBV27 with TRBJ2-7, with 7 bases matching TRBD1. The CDR3 is made up of 13 amino acids. The junction had 6 bases not matched to a gene; V was cut back by 6 bases and J by 4 bases. In germline, CDR1 is MNHEY, CDR2 SMNVEV (reference sequence). The CDR3 is CASRSLDRYEQYF. The CDR3, as DNA: TGTGCCAGCAGGTCCTTGGACAGGTACGAGCAGTACTTC.

The V call is TRBV6-1, the J call TRBJ1-5; a possible D gene is TRBD1 (6 bases). V lost 1 base and J 5 bases, leaving 12 bases between the germline ends. CDR3 size: 15 residues. The germline V gene has CDR1 MNHNS and CDR2 SASEGT. Written as DNA, the CDR3 is TGTGCCAGCAGTGAAGGTGGCACAGGGTATCAGCCCCAGCATTTT. It specifies CASSEGGTGYQPQHF.

The gene calls are TRBV19 and TRBJ1-3; TRBD1 matches at 9 bases. V shed 5 bases, J shed 4 bases, and the junction held 6 bases outside the gene matches. This CDR3 has 15 amino acids. The germline V gene encodes CDR1 LNHDA and CDR2 SQIVND (reference sequence). DNA for the CDR3: TGTGCCAGTAGTGCTCAAACAGGGGGCGGAAACACCATATATTTT. Its translation is CASSAQTGGGNTIYF. Looking up the rest from reference TRBV19 and TRBJ1-3 gives the full variable domain: DGGITQSPKYLFRKEGQNVTLSCEQNLNHDAMYWYRQDPGQGLRLIYYSQIVNDFQKGDIAEGYSVSREKKESFPLTVTSAQKNPTAFYLCASSAQTGGGNTIYFGEGSWLTVV.

The rearrangement links TRBV30 to TRBJ1-1; D remains unclear. Between the trimmed V and J ends, which lost 4 bases and 2 bases, there was a span of 14 bases. The CDR3 has 14 amino acids. Germline-derived CDR1 and CDR2 are GTSNPN and SVGIG (reference sequence). This CDR3 reads CAWTIQTLNTEAFF. The DNA for the CDR3 is TGTGCCTGGACAATTCAGACTCTCAACACTGAAGCTTTCTTT.

The V call is TRBV5-1, the J call TRBJ1-1; TRBD1 matches at 9 bases. Germline CDR1 SGHRS, CDR2 YFSETQ. The CDR3 runs to 14 residues. V dropped 5 bases and J dropped 6; count of bases not matched to a gene: 8. The CDR3 DNA reads as TGCGCCAGCAGAGGGACAGGGACGGCGTCTGAAGCTTTCTTT. This encodes CASRGTGTASEAFF.

This clone was detected a few times. This sequence joins TRBV4-1 and TRBJ1-1, with D maybe TRBD1 (5 bases). The CDR3 length is 13 residues. Germline V gene data show CDR1 as MGHRA and CDR2 as YSYEKL. The V gene lost 1 base and the J gene lost 3 bases, with 6 bases spanning the gap. The CDR3 DNA reads TGCGCCAGCAGCCAAGTGACAGACACTGAAGCTTTCTTT. It translates to CASSQVTDTEAFF.

As to this clone: The sample carries other DNA sequences with the same CDR3. V is TRBV18 and J is TRBJ2-1; 9 bases fit TRBD1. V trimming: 2 bases; J trimming: 4 bases; junction bases outside the gene matches: 0. There are 14 residues in the CDR3. CDR1 KGHSH and CDR2 LQKENI come from the germline V gene. CDR3 bases: TGTGCCAGCTCACCAGGACAGGGGTACAATGAGCAGTTCTTC. Its translation is CASSPGQGYNEQFF.

This chain links TRBV6-1 with TRBJ2-7; D unresolved. CDR1 MNHNS and CDR2 SASEGT come from the germline V gene. V was cut by 3 bases and J by 1 base, with 7 bases left in between. The CDR3 runs to 13 residues. The CDR3 DNA reads as TGTGCCAGCAGTGATAAGAGATCCTACGAGCAGTACTTC. As protein: CASSDKRSYEQYF.

Only a few counts were recorded for this clone. This rearrangement joins TRBV19 to TRBJ1-2; D ambiguous. This CDR3 is built from 14 residues. Trimming cost V 5 bases and J 4 bases, with 14 bases left between them. CDR1 and CDR2 from the germline V gene are LNHDA and SQIVND (reference sequence). CDR3 protein: CASSPRGEGYGYTF. Here the CDR3 DNA reads TGTGCCAGTAGTCCTCGGGGAGAGGGCTATGGCTACACCTTC.

V is TRBV6-4 and J is TRBJ2-2; D is unresolved. V was shortened by 6 bases and J by 4 bases, with 9 bases between the two germline ends. The CDR3 runs 13 residues. Germline V CDR1 and CDR2: MRHNA, SNTAGT. The CDR3 DNA reads as TGTGCCAGCAGAGCACCTGCCACCGGGGAGCTGTTTTTT. This codes for CASRAPATGELFF.

J is TRBJ1-1 and V is TRBV7-9; maybe TRBD1 (5 bases). The germline V gene has CDR1 SEHNR and CDR2 FQNEAQ (reference sequence). The CDR3 contains 14 residues. V lost 3 bases and J lost 1, with 9 bases in between. The CDR3: CASSLGHPNTEAFF. Written as DNA, the CDR3 is TGTGCCAGCAGCTTGGGGCACCCGAACACTGAAGCTTTCTTT.

The chain is built from TRBV25-1 and TRBJ2-7; D possibly corresponds to TRBD1 (6 bases). V lost 3 bases to trimming and J lost 6 bases, with 18 bases between them. The germline V gene has CDR1 MGHDK and CDR2 SYGVNS. The length of the CDR3 is 15 residues. CDR3 DNA sequence: TGTGCCAGCAGTGACTTGACAGGTCTCTTCCGCGAGCAGTACTTC. Protein: CASSDLTGLFREQYF.

The V call is TRBV27, the J call TRBJ1-5, with 9 bases fitting TRBD1. This CDR3 spans 13 amino acids. J gave up 6 bases and V 6 bases, and 3 bases lay outside the gene matches. Looked up from germline, CDR1 is MNHEY and CDR2 is SMNVEV (reference sequence). CDR3 loop: CASRGQGGQPQHF. The CDR3, as DNA: TGTGCCAGCAGGGGACAGGGCGGTCAGCCCCAGCATTTT.

CDR3 in amino acids: CASSLGVRGEITYEQYF. Written as DNA, the CDR3 is TGTGCCAGCAGCTTAGGCGTCAGGGGTGAAATAACCTACGAGCAGTACTTC. The chain couples TRBV11-3 to TRBJ2-7; tentative D call: TRBD1 (6 bases). Trimming shortened V by 1 base and J by 2 bases, and 18 bases separated the two germline ends. Germline CDR1 and CDR2: SGHNT and YENEEA. The CDR3 length is 17 residues.

This chain uses TRBV10-3 with TRBJ2-7; 11 bases agree with TRBD1. The CDR3 totals 15 residues. Germline V gives CDR1 ENHRY, CDR2 SYGVKD. The J segment lost 3 bases and the V segment lost 3 bases, leaving 4 bases of the junction unmatched. The CDR3 DNA reads as TGTGCCATCAGTGATCCGGGACAGGGGGTCTACGAGCAGTACTTC. This sequence encodes CAISDPGQGVYEQYF.

The V and J genes are TRBV25-1 and TRBJ2-7; maybe TRBD1 (6 bases). The CDR3 contains 15 residues. Trimming took 4 bases from V and 0 from J, leaving 13 bases between them. Germline CDR1 and CDR2: MGHDK and SYGVNS. The CDR3 DNA sequence: TGTGCCAGCAGTGCCGTGGGGGCCCACTCCTACGAGCAGTACTTC. Translating gives CASSAVGAHSYEQYF.

This chain connects TRBV19 to TRBJ1-1; weak D call: TRBD1 (5 bases). The V gene's germline CDR1 is LNHDA and CDR2 SQIVND (reference sequence). V lost 2 bases and J lost 3, with 10 bases in between. The CDR3 runs 14 residues. The CDR3 reads CASSIRGGDTEAFF. Here the CDR3 DNA reads TGTGCCAGTAGTATAAGGGGTGGAGACACTGAAGCTTTCTTT.

The gene calls are TRBV13 and TRBJ1-4; D perhaps matches TRBD1 (5 bases). Trimming stripped 5 bases from V and 2 bases from J, with 9 bases between. CDR3 length: 14 residues. The germline V gene has CDR1 PRHDT and CDR2 FYEKMQ (reference sequence). The DNA of the CDR3 is TGTGCCAGCAGCGAGGGGAGGACTAATGAAAAACTGTTTTTT. Translation gives CASSEGRTNEKLFF.

This chain uses TRBV7-8 with TRBJ1-4, with D perhaps matching TRBD1 (5 bases). Germline V gene sequence: CDR1 SGHVS, CDR2 FQNEAQ. The CDR3 spans 16 residues. Trimming stripped 2 bases from V and 8 bases from J, with 18 bases between. CDR3 DNA: TGTGCCAGCAGCTTACAATCGCCCGGGGGAGGAGAAAAACTGTTTTTT. This codes for CASSLQSPGGGEKLFF.

This clone was counted a single time. V and J are TRBV19 and TRBJ2-7; the D gene is possibly TRBD1 (6 bases). The germline V and J ends were trimmed by 4 bases and 3 bases, with 16 bases remaining between them. This CDR3 is built from 15 residues. Germline CDR1 LNHDA, CDR2 SQIVND (reference sequence). CDR3: CASSNPPDSVYEQYF. In nucleotides, the CDR3 is TGTGCCAGTAGTAATCCCCCGGACAGCGTCTACGAGCAGTACTTC.

The J gene is TRBJ1-5, the V gene TRBV12-3 or TRBV12-4; D might be TRBD1 (5 bases). The CDR3 has 12 residues. Trimming pared 1 base from V and 7 bases from J, leaving 5 bases between. The CDR3, as DNA: TGTGCCAGCAGTTTAGGGGGCCAGCCCCAGCATTTT. The encoded protein is CASSLGGQPQHF.